Shown below are 14 T cell receptor beta chains from a single sample sequenced in a study of T cell clusters in autoimmune cytopenias. Multiplex touch-down PCR amplified TRB using TRB-A and TRB-B pools in one tube. TCRdb reanalyzed the multiplex PCR reads and collapses them to one entry per CDR3 protein, without DNA. This sample contains around 11,000 distinct CDR3 sequences. Some 38,000 genome equivalents of blood DNA were amplified for TRB. The same sample was also used in a study of T cell repertoires in aging, cancer and after chemotherapy.

Sequencing was done on a sample of peripheral blood. These receptors came from a human donor in good health.

This clonotype is classed as medium-sized by frequency. J is TRBJ2-1 and V is TRBV30. Germline CDR1 is GTSNPN and CDR2 is SVGIG (reference sequence). The CDR3 has 12 residues. CDR3 sequence: CAWSDRGREQFF.

The chain is built from TRBV30 and TRBJ2-3; TCRdb picks TRBD2, but there is no DNA to check that call. The CDR3 contains 15 residues. Germline CDR1 is GTSNPN and CDR2 is SVGIG (reference sequence). This CDR3 reads CAWSVVSGGTDTQYF.

The chain is built from TRBV4-1 and TRBJ2-7; no DNA is available, so the TRBD1 call from TCRdb remains unchecked. The germline V gene has CDR1 MGHRA and CDR2 YSYEKL. The CDR3 is 15 amino acids. The CDR3 spells CASSFRTGGSYEQYF.

This clonotype is labeled medium-sized based on frequency. J is TRBJ1-4 and V is TRBV30. The CDR3 has 13 residues. Germline CDR1 reads GTSNPN; CDR2 reads SVGIG (reference sequence). Here the CDR3 reads CAWETRSNEKLFF.

This clonotype counts as medium-sized (0.01 to 0.1%) by frequency. This rearrangement joins TRBV19 to TRBJ2-3; TCRdb lists TRBD1, though no DNA is available to test this call. The CDR3 sequence is 14 residues long. CDR1 and CDR2 from the germline V gene are LNHDA and SQIVND (reference sequence). CDR3 sequence reads: CASTPGGNADTQYF.

The chain employs TRBV20-1 and TRBJ2-5; TCRdb lists TRBD1, though no DNA is available to test this call. Germline-derived CDR1 and CDR2 are DFQATT and SNEGSKA (reference sequence). This CDR3 has 15 residues. The CDR3 is CSARDGTAVVETQYF.

V is TRBV6-1 and J is TRBJ2-5. CDR1 is MNHNS, CDR2 SASEGT, per germline. The CDR3 is 13 residues long. The CDR3 is CASSDDGLETQYF.

Judged by frequency, this clonotype is medium-sized. This rearrangement joins TRBV7-9 to TRBJ1-1. Germline CDR1 SEHNR, CDR2 FQNEAQ (reference sequence). CDR3 length: 12 amino acids. Here the CDR3 reads CACPHRNTEAFF. Together with reference TRBV7-9 and TRBJ1-1, the CDR3 gives the full variable domain: DTGVSQNPRHKITKRGQNVTFRCDPISEHNRLYWYRQTLGQGPEFLTYFQNEAQLEKSRLLSDRFSAERPKGSFSTLEIQRTEQGDSAMYLCACPHRNTEAFFGQGTRLTVV.

The V and J genes are TRBV20-1 and TRBJ2-5; TCRdb names TRBD1, which stays unverified in the absence of DNA. This CDR3 has 14 residues. Germline V gene lookup returns CDR1 DFQATT and CDR2 SNEGSKA (reference sequence). The CDR3 spells CSARDPGGWETQYF.

The chain uses TRBV4-3 and TRBJ2-3; TCRdb outputs TRBD2, but without DNA this stays unchecked. This CDR3 region has 17 residues. Germline loops: CDR1 LGHNA, CDR2 YSLEER. Here the CDR3 reads CASSQERRTSDTDTQYF.

CDR3 loop: CASSQDPPYTGGELFF. The genes are TRBV14 and TRBJ2-2; without DNA, the TCRdb call of TRBD1 cannot be checked. This CDR3 region has 16 residues. Germline CDR1 reads SGHDN; CDR2 reads FVKESK.

The chain employs TRBV18 and TRBJ1-4; with no DNA, the TCRdb D assignment of TRBD1 cannot be verified. The CDR3 is 15 amino acids. Germline V gives CDR1 KGHSH, CDR2 LQKENI. This CDR3 is CASSEKRTGYEKLFF.

This clonotype counts as medium-sized by frequency. This rearrangement joins TRBV7-2 to TRBJ1-1; TCRdb picks TRBD1, but there is no DNA to check that call. The germline CDR1 and CDR2 sequences are SGHTA and FQGNSA. The CDR3 totals 14 residues. The CDR3 loop is CASRQGRLNTEAFF.

CDR3 in amino acids: CSAKGLAGGSRTDTQYF. The gene calls are TRBV20-1 and TRBJ2-3; checking the TCRdb D call of TRBD2 is not possible without DNA. Per germline, CDR1 DFQATT and CDR2 SNEGSKA (reference sequence). The CDR3 spans 17 residues.